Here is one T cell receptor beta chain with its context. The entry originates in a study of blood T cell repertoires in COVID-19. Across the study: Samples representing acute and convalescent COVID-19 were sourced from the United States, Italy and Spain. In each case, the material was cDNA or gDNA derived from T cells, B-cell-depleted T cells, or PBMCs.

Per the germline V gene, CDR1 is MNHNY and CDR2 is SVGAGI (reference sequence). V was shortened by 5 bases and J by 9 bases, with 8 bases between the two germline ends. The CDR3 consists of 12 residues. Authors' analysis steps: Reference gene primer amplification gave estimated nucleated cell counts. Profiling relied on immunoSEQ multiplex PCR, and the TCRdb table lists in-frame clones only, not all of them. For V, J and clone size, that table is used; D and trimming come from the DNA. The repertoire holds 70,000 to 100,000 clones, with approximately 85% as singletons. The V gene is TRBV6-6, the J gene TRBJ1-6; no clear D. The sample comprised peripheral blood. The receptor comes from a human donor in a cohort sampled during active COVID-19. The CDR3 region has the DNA TGTGCCAGCAGTAGCGAGACTTCACCCCTCCACTTT. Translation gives CASSSETSPLHF.